These T cell receptor beta chains were read from a single sample in a study of blood T cell repertoires in COVID-19. Sequencing used immunoSEQ multiplex PCR; TCRdb keeps in-frame clones, though not all of them. Here the sample spans approximately 100,000 clones, 89% being singletons. The sequencing input was peripheral blood. The receptors stem from an elderly woman in a cohort sampled during active COVID-19. CDR3s include the opening cysteine and the closing phenylalanine or tryptophan. A D gene is named only where the DNA matches it firmly. The size entry is marked missing in some rows and otherwise reads once, few, many or a size class.

TRBD2 | TRBJ2-1 | NA | TRBV6-5 | CASSLSGGFSNEQFF | TGTGCCAGCAGTCTAAGCGGGGGGTTCTCCAATGAGCAGTTCTTC
TRBD1 | TRBJ2-7 | NA | TRBV6-5 | CASSSDLEQGKQYF | TGTGCCAGCAGTTCTGACCTTGAACAGGGGAAGCAGTACTTC
NA | TRBJ2-1 | NA | TRBV5-1 | CASSLDRSDYNEQFF | TGCGCCAGCAGCTTGGACAGATCGGACTACAATGAGCAGTTCTTC
NA | TRBJ2-5 | NA | TRBV6-6 | CASNALGGDETQYF | TGTGCCAGCAACGCATTGGGCGGGGATGAGACCCAGTACTTC
TRBD1 | TRBJ2-5 | once | TRBV30 | CAWSTGTVLQETQYF | TGTGCCTGGAGCACCGGGACAGTACTCCAAGAGACCCAGTACTTC
NA | TRBJ1-4 | once | TRBV18 | CASSPSQGHAVEKLFF | TGTGCCAGCTCACCTTCACAGGGACATGCGGTTGAAAAACTGTTTTTT
NA | TRBJ2-1 | NA | TRBV20-1 | CSTPDSAGQFF | TGCAGTACACCCGACTCAGCGGGGCAGTTCTTC
NA | TRBJ2-3 | NA | TRBV9 | CASRKGGGLTDTQYF | TGTGCCAGCAGGAAGGGCGGGGGCCTTACAGATACGCAGTATTTT
NA | TRBJ2-7 | NA | TRBV19 | CASSIGPGEFYEQYF | TGTGCCAGTAGTATCGGGCCAGGGGAATTCTACGAGCAGTACTTC
TRBD1 | TRBJ1-5 | NA | TRBV7-2 | CASSFLTGGSNQPQHF | TGTGCCAGCAGCTTCCTGACAGGGGGCAGCAATCAGCCCCAGCATTTT
TRBD2 | TRBJ2-3 | NA | TRBV2 | CASRTGTSGGTQYF | TGTGCCAGCAGAACCGGGACTAGCGGGGGTACGCAGTATTTT
NA | TRBJ2-7 | NA | TRBV28 | CATLRPGSYEQYF | TGTGCCACCCTAAGACCGGGATCCTACGAGCAGTACTTC
NA | TRBJ1-6 | NA | TRBV3-1/TRBV3-2 | CASSQWGDSPLHF | TGTGCCAGCAGCCAATGGGGGGATTCGCCCCTCCACTTT
TRBD1 | TRBJ1-5 | NA | TRBV7-9 | CASSLGTGGLTNQPQHF | TGTGCCAGCAGCTTGGGGACAGGGGGATTAACCAATCAGCCCCAGCATTTT
TRBD2 | TRBJ2-2 | NA | TRBV5-1 | CASSSGLAGGTANTGELFF | TGCGCCAGCAGCTCGGGACTAGCGGGGGGCACTGCGAACACCGGGGAGCTGTTTTTT
NA | TRBJ1-2 | NA | TRBV19 | CATAPQGYGYTF | TGTGCCACCGCACCCCAGGGATATGGCTACACCTTC
TRBD2 | TRBJ2-7 | NA | TRBV2 | CASTPELAGVGQYF | TGTGCCAGCACCCCTGAACTAGCGGGAGTTGGGCAGTACTTC
TRBD2 | TRBJ2-5 | NA | TRBV6-2/TRBV6-3 | CASSYSPGLATQETQYF | TGTGCCAGCAGTTACTCCCCGGGACTAGCGACGCAAGAGACCCAGTACTTC
NA | TRBJ2-2 | NA | TRBV18 | CASSLLREWELFF | TGTGCCAGCTCACTTCTCAGGGAATGGGAGCTGTTTTTT
NA | TRBJ2-6 | NA | TRBV11-2 | CASSLGTGIGANVLTF | TGTGCCAGCAGCTTAGGAACAGGGATTGGGGCCAACGTCCTGACTTTC
NA | TRBJ1-5 | NA | TRBV28 | CASSLAVQQPQHF | TGTGCCAGCAGTTTGGCAGTCCAACAGCCCCAGCATTTT
TRBD1 | TRBJ2-6 | NA | TRBV28 | CASSSTGAGANVLTF | TGTGCCAGCAGTTCGACAGGGGCTGGGGCCAACGTCCTGACTTTC
TRBD1 | TRBJ2-7 | NA | TRBV19 | CASCPGQAKLLTYEQYF | TGTGCCAGTTGCCCAGGACAGGCCAAACTTTTAACCTACGAGCAGTACTTC
NA | TRBJ1-6 | NA | TRBV6-5 | CATSRTEYNSPLHF | TGTGCCACCAGTAGGACAGAGTATAATTCACCCCTCCACTTT
NA | TRBJ2-7 | NA | TRBV10-1 | CASSEDVGGLGEQYF | TGCGCCAGCAGTGAGGACGTCGGGGGACTCGGCGAGCAGTACTTC
NA | TRBJ2-3 | NA | TRBV7-5 | CARSLETPEFASTDTQYF | TGTGCCAGAAGCTTAGAGACCCCGGAGTTTGCTAGCACAGATACGCAGTATTTT
TRBD1 | TRBJ2-5 | NA | TRBV6-5 | CASSANRGRMETQYF | TGTGCCAGCAGCGCAAACAGGGGGCGCATGGAGACCCAGTACTTC
NA | TRBJ1-2 | NA | TRBV10-3 | CAISDWQGPNYGYTF | TGTGCCATCAGTGATTGGCAGGGTCCTAACTATGGCTACACCTTC
TRBD2 | TRBJ2-3 | NA | TRBV4-1 | CASSQGRGGAISTDTQYF | TGCGCCAGCAGCCAAGGCCGCGGGGGGGCCATTTCGACAGATACGCAGTATTTT
NA | TRBJ1-1 | NA | TRBV2 | CASTTGPNTEAFF | TGTGCCAGCACAACAGGGCCCAACACTGAAGCTTTCTTT
NA | TRBJ2-7 | NA | TRBV4-1 | CASSQGPGVYEQYF | TGCGCCAGCAGCCAAGGTCCCGGGGTCTACGAGCAGTACTTC
NA | TRBJ2-7 | NA | TRBV6-6 | CASNRDGVYEQYF | TGTGCCAGCAACAGGGACGGTGTCTACGAGCAGTACTTC
TRBD2 | TRBJ2-1 | once | TRBV6-4 | CASSILAGKGYEQFF | TGTGCCAGCAGCATACTAGCGGGAAAGGGGTATGAGCAGTTCTTC